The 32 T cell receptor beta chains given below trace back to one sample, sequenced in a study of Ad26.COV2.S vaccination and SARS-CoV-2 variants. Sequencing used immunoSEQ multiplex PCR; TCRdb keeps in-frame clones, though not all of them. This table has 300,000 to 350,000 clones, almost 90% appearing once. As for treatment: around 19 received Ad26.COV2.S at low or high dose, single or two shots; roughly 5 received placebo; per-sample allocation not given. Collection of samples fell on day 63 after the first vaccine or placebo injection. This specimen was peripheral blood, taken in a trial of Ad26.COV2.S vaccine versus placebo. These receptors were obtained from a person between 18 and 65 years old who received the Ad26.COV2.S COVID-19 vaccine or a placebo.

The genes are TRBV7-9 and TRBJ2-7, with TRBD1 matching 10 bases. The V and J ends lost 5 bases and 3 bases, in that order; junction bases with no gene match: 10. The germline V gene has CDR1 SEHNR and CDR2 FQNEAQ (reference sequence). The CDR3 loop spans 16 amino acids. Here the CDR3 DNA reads TGTGCCAGCAGCCCGAAGGGACAGGGGATAAACTACGAGCAGTACTTC. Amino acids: CASSPKGQGINYEQYF. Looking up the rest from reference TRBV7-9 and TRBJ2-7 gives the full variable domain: DTGVSQNPRHKITKRGQNVTFRCDPISEHNRLYWYRQTLGQGPEFLTYFQNEAQLEKSRLLSDRFSAERPKGSFSTLEIQRTEQGDSAMYLCASSPKGQGINYEQYFGPGTRLTVT.

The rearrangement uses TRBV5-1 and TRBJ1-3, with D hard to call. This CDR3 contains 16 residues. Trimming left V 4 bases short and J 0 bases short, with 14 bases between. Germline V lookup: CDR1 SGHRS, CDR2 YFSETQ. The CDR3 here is CASSPLPWGSGNTIYF. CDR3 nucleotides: TGCGCCAGCAGCCCCTTGCCCTGGGGCTCTGGAAACACCATATATTTT.

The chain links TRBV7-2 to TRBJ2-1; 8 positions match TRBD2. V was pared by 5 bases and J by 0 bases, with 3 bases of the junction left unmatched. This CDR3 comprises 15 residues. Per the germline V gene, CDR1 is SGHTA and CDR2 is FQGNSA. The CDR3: CASSKRGGSYNEQFF. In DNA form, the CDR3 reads TGTGCCAGCAGCAAACGGGGGGGCTCCTACAATGAGCAGTTCTTC.

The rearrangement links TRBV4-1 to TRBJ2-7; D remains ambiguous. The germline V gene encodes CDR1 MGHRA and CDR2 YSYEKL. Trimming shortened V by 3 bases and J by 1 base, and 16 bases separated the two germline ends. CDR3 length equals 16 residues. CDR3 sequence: CASSQPYGRSSYEQYF. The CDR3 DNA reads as TGCGCCAGCAGCCAGCCGTATGGCAGATCTTCCTACGAGCAGTACTTC.

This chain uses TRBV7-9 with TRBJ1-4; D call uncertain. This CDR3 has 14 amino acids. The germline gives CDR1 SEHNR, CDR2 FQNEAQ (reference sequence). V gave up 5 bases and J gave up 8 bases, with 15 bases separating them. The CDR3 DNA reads TGTGCCAGCAGCCTTTCGTTCGGGTACGAAAAACTGTTTTTT. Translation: CASSLSFGYEKLFF.

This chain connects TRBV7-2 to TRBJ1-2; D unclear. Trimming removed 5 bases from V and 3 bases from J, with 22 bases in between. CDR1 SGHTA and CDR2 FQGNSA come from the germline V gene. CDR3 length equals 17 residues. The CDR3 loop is CASSLGLWRAEDYGYTF. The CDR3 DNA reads TGTGCCAGCAGCCTAGGATTGTGGAGGGCTGAGGACTATGGCTACACCTTC.

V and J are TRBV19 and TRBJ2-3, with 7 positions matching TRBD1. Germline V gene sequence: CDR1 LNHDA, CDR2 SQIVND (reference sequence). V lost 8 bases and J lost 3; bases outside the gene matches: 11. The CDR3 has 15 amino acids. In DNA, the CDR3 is TGTGCCAGTGGAGACAGGGCGTGGGGTACAGATACGCAGTATTTT. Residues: CASGDRAWGTDTQYF. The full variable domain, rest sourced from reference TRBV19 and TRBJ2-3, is DGGITQSPKYLFRKEGQNVTLSCEQNLNHDAMYWYRQDPGQGLRLIYYSQIVNDFQKGDIAEGYSVSREKKESFPLTVTSAQKNPTAFYLCASGDRAWGTDTQYFGPGTRLTVL.

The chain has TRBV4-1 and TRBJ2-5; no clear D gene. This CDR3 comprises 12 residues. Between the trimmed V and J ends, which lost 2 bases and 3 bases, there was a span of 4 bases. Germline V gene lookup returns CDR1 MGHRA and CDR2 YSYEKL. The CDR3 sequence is CASSQLKETQYF. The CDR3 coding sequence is TGCGCCAGCAGCCAACTTAAAGAGACCCAGTACTTC.

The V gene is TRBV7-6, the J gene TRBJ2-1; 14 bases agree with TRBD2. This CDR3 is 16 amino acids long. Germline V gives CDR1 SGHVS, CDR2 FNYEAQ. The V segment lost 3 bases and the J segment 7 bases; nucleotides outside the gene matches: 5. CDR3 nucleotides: TGTGCCAGCAGCTTCCGACTAGCGGGGGGGCAAAATGAGCAGTTCTTC. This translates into CASSFRLAGGQNEQFF. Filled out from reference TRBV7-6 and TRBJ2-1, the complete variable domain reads GAGVSQSPRYKVTKRGQDVALRCDPISGHVSLYWYRQALGQGPEFLTYFNYEAQQDKSGLPNDRFSAERPEGSISTLTIQRTEQRDSAMYRCASSFRLAGGQNEQFFGPGTRLTVL.

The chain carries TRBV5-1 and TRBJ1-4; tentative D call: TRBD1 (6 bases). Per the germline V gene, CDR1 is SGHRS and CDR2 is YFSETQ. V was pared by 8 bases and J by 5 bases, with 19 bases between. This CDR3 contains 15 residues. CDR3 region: CASHLDGGLNEKLFF. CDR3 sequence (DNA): TGCGCCAGTCATTTGGACGGGGGCCTCAATGAAAAACTGTTTTTT.

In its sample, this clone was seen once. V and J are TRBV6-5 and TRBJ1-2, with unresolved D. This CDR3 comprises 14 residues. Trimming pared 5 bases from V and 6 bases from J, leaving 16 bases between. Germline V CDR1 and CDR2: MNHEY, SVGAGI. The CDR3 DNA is TGTGCCAGCAGTATATCCTCAGGAACGGATGGCTACACCTTC. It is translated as CASSISSGTDGYTF.

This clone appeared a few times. CDR3 sequence: CASSQDWRSSYNSPLHF. CDR3 bases: TGCGCCAGCAGCCAAGATTGGAGGAGCTCCTATAATTCACCCCTCCACTTT. The rearrangement joins TRBV4-1 to TRBJ1-6; D remains ambiguous. The V and J ends lost 0 bases and 0 bases respectively, with 9 bases between them. This CDR3 is built from 17 residues. The germline V gene has CDR1 MGHRA and CDR2 YSYEKL.

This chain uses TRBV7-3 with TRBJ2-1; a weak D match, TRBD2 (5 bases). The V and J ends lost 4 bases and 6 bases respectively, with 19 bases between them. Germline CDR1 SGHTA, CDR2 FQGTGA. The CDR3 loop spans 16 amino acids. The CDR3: CASSSDSPLALNEQFF. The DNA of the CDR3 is TGTGCCAGCAGCTCCGACTCCCCTCTAGCCCTCAATGAGCAGTTCTTC.

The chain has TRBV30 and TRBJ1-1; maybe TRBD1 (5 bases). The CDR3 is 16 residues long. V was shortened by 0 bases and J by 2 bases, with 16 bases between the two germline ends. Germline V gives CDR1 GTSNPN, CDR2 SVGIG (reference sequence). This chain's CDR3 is CAWSVLGRVFNTEAFF. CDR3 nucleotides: TGTGCCTGGAGTGTTTTGGGCAGGGTTTTTAACACTGAAGCTTTCTTT.

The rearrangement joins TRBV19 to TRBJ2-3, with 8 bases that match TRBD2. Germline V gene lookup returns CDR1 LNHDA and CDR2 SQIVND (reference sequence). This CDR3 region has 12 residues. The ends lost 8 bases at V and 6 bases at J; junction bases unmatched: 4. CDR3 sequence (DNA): TGTGCCAGTCGGGGGGGCGTCGATACGCAGTATTTT. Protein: CASRGGVDTQYF.

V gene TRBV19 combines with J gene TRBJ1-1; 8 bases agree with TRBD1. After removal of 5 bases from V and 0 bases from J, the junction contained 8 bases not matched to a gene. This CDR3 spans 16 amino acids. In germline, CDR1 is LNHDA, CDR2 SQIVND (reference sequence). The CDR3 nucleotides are TGTGCCAGTAGTTCTGGGGACAGGCCAATGAACACTGAAGCTTTCTTT. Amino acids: CASSSGDRPMNTEAFF.

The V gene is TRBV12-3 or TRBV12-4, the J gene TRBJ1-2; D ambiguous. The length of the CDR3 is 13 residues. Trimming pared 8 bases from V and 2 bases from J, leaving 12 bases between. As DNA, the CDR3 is TGTGCCAGCGGAGAGGTGCTAAACTATGGCTACACCTTC. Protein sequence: CASGEVLNYGYTF.

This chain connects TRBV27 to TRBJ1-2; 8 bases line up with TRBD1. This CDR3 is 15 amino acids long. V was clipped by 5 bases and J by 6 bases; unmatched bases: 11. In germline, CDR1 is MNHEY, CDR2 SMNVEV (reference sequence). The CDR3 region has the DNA TGTGCCAGCAGTAACTCCAGGACAGGGTATGATGGCTACACCTTC. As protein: CASSNSRTGYDGYTF.

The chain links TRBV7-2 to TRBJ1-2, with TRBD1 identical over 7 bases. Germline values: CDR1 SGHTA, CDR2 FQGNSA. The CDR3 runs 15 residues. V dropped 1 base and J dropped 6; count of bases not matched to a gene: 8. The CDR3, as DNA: TGTGCCAGCAGCTTAGTATTAGAACAGGGGAATGGCTACACCTTC. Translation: CASSLVLEQGNGYTF. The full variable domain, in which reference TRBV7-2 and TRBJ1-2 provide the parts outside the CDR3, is GAGVSQSPSNKVTEKGKDVELRCDPISGHTALYWYRQSLGQGLEFLIYFQGNSAPDKSGLPSDRFSAERTGGSVSTLTIQRTQQEDSAVYLCASSLVLEQGNGYTFGSGTRLTVV.

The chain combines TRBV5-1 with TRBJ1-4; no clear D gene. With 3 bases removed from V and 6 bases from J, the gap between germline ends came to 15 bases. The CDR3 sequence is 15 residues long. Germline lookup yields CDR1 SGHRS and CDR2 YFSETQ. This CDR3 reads CASSYGPGKDEKLFF. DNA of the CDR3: TGCGCCAGCAGCTACGGACCGGGGAAGGATGAAAAACTGTTTTTT.

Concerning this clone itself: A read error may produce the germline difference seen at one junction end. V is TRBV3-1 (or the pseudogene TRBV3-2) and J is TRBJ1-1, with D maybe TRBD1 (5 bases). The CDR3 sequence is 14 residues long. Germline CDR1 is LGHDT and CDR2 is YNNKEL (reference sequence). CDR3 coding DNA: TGTGCCAGCAGTCAAGACGGGGGGGTCGCTGAAGCTTTCTTT. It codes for CASSQDGGVAEAFF.

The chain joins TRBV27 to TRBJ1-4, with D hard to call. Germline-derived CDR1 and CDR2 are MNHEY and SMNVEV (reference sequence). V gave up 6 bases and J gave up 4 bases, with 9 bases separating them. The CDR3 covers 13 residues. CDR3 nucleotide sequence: TGTGCCAGCAGACACGGCGGTAATGAAAAACTGTTTTTT. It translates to CASRHGGNEKLFF.

CDR3 sequence reads: CASSGGQGDSNEKLFF. CDR3 bases: TGTGCCAGCAGTGGGGGACAGGGTGACTCAAATGAAAAACTGTTTTTT. This chain connects TRBV2 to TRBJ1-4; 9 nucleotides match TRBD1. The germline CDR1 and CDR2 sequences are SNHLY and FYNNEI. The CDR3 covers 16 residues. V dropped 4 bases and J dropped 5; count of bases not matched to a gene: 8.

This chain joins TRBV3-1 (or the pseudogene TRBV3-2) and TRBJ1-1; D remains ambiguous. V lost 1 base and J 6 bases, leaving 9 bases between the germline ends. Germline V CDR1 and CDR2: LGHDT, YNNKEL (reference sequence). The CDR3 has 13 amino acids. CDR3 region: CASSQVSTAEAFF. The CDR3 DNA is TGTGCCAGCAGCCAAGTTTCTACAGCTGAAGCTTTCTTT.

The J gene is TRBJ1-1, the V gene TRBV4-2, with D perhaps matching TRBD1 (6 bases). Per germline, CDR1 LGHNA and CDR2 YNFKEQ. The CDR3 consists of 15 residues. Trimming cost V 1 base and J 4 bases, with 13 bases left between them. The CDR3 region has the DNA TGTGCCAGCAGCCAAGCCACAGGGATAATCACTGAAGCTTTCTTT. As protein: CASSQATGIITEAFF.

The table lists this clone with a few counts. As DNA, the CDR3 is TGTGCCAGTGGGCCCGGCAATCAGCCCCAGCATTTT. This translates into CASGPGNQPQHF. The chain employs TRBV19 and TRBJ1-5, with D unresolved. Trimming stripped 8 bases from V and 2 bases from J, with 7 bases between. The CDR3 loop spans 12 amino acids. CDR1 and CDR2 from the germline V gene are LNHDA and SQIVND (reference sequence). Full variable domain (missing parts from reference TRBV19 and TRBJ1-5): DGGITQSPKYLFRKEGQNVTLSCEQNLNHDAMYWYRQDPGQGLRLIYYSQIVNDFQKGDIAEGYSVSREKKESFPLTVTSAQKNPTAFYLCASGPGNQPQHFGDGTRLSIL.

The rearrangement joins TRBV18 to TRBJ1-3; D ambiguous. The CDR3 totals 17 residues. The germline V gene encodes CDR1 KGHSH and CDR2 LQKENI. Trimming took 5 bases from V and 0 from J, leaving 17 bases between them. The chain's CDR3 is CASSSQPASVSGNTIYF. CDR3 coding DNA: TGTGCCAGCTCATCTCAACCGGCCAGTGTCTCTGGAAACACCATATATTTT.

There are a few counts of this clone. CDR3 in DNA: TGTGCCAGCTCACCACCCCGGACAGGGGCCACTGAAGCTTTCTTT. It is translated as CASSPPRTGATEAFF. The chain is built from TRBV18 and TRBJ1-1; TRBD1 agrees at 9 bases. The CDR3 loop spans 15 amino acids. The germline V gene encodes CDR1 KGHSH and CDR2 LQKENI. Trimming at V came to 0 bases and at J to 4 bases, leaving 3 bases not matched to a gene.

CDR3 sequence: CASSLYNEQFF. As DNA, the CDR3 is TGTGCCAGCAGTCTCTACAATGAGCAGTTCTTC. The chain uses TRBV6-2 or TRBV6-3 and TRBJ2-1; no clear D gene. V dropped 5 bases and J dropped 3 bases, with 2 bases sitting between them. The CDR3 has 11 amino acids. Germline V gene data show CDR1 as MNHEY and CDR2 as SVGEGT.

The CDR3, as DNA: TGTGCCTGGAGTGTACCCCCTAGTTGGGGCACCGGGGAGCTGTTTTTT. Translated, it gives CAWSVPPSWGTGELFF. The chain recombines TRBV30 with TRBJ2-2, with D uncertain. Germline CDR1 is GTSNPN and CDR2 is SVGIG (reference sequence). CDR3 length: 16 residues. Trimming cost V 0 bases and J 4 bases, with 15 bases left between them.

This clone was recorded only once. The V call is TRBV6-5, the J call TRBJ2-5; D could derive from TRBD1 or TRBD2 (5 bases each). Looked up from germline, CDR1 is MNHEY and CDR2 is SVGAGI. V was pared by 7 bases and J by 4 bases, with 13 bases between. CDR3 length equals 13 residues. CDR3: CASTPGSAETQYF. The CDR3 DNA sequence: TGTGCCAGCACCCCAGGGAGCGCAGAGACCCAGTACTTC.

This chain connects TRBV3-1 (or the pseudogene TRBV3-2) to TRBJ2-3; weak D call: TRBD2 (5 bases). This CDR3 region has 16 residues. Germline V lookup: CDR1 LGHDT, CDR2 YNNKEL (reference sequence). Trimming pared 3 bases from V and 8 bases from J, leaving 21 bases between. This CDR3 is CASSHSGVGPRFTQYF. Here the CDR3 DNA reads TGTGCCAGCAGCCACTCCGGGGTGGGTCCACGGTTTACGCAGTATTTT.